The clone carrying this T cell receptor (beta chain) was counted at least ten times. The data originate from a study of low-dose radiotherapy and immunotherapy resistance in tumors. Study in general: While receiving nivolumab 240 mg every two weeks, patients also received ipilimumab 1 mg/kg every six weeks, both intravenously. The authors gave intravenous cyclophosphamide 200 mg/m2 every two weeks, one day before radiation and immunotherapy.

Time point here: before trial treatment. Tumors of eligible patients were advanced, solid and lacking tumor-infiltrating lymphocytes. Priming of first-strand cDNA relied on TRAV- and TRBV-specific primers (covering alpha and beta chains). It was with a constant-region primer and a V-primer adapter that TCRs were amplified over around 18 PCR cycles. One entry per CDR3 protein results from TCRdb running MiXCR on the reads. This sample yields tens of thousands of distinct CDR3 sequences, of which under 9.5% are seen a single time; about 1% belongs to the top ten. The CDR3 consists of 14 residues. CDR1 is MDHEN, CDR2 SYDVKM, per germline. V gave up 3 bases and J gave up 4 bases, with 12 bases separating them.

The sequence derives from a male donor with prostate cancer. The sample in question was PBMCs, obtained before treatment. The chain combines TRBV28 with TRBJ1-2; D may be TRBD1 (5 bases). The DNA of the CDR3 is TGTGCCAGCAGTTTCAATGGGGGACTCTATGGCTACACCTTC. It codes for CASSFNGGLYGYTF.